What follows is one T cell receptor beta chain and its context. This specimen belongs to a study of T cells after somatic rescue of genetic block. Produced via immunoSEQ multiplex PCR; TCRdb's table is partial and in-frame only. Of 80,000 to 90,000 clones detected, around 90% appear once; the ten largest clones hold 1.6%. Trimming took 6 bases from V and 5 from J, leaving 20 bases between them. The germline gives CDR1 MDHEN, CDR2 SYDVKM. This CDR3 has 15 amino acids. The source of this sequence is a young woman. Material: peripheral blood mononuclear cells (PBMCs). V usage is TRBV28 and J usage is TRBJ2-7; D is possibly TRBD1 (6 bases). The DNA for the CDR3 is TGTGCCAGCAGCCCGGTGGGGGCTAGTGTTCACGAGCAGTACTTC. It translates to CASSPVGASVHEQYF.